This T cell receptor beta chain derives from a study of blood T cell repertoires in COVID-19. J lost 2 bases, V lost 5 bases, and 4 bases had no gene match. Germline V lookup: CDR1 SEHNR, CDR2 FQNEAQ (reference sequence). This CDR3 is built from 14 residues. The protocol was immunoSEQ multiplex PCR, while the TCRdb copy is restricted to in-frame clones and leaves out a portion. This sample carries approximately 300,000 clones, roughly nine tenths of them seen once, and the ten largest clones take approximately 2.5%. Source material: PBMCs or T cells enriched from blood (not recorded which). The rearrangement uses TRBV7-9 and TRBJ2-7, with 9 bases lining up with TRBD2. The TCR comes from a man aged 55 to 70 who had recovered from COVID-19. CDR3 protein: CASSTLAGAYEQYF. The DNA of the CDR3 is TGTGCCAGCAGCACCTTAGCGGGAGCCTACGAGCAGTACTTC.